This T cell receptor beta chain is from a study of blood T cell repertoires in COVID-19 (dated by TCRdb to the early 2020s). Study-level background: The collaborator samples originated in the United States, Italy and Spain and spanned the acute and convalescent phases of COVID-19. The repertoires were made available in a free public database intended to serve as a resource for research on the immune response to SARS-CoV-2. HLA class I and class II types, where available, came from metadata supplied by the sample provider rather than from assay-based typing. Samples were obtained from the ongoing ImmuneRACE study (first 160 participants) and from over a thousand subjects provided by 6 global collaborators. The sample metadata nearly always contained a de-identified subject ID, COVID-19 status, age in years and sex. The prospective study material was composed of cDNA or gDNA derived from T cells, B-cell-depleted T cells, or PBMCs. Subjects who had been exposed to COVID-19, were actively infected with it, or had recovered from it provided the deeply sampled blood TCRbeta repertoires that made up the dataset.

The immunoSEQ Assay, a bias-controlled multiplex PCR, was used to amplify TCRbeta CDR3 regions from genomic DNA. Per the original workflow: Nucleated cell counts per sample were estimated from amplification of reference gene primers within the assay. To quantify the absolute abundance of each unique TCRbeta CDR3 rearrangement, sequence reads were collapsed and filtered. Productive Simpson clonality was computed per sample as the square root of Simpson's diversity index over productive rearrangements. The table was pulled from immuneACCESS by TCRdb, which kept in-frame rearrangements only. Such tables lose some clones; where checked, under half of the loss comes from unresolved V genes, and the rest has no known cause. For V, J and clone size, that table is used; D and trimming come from the DNA. Present in this sample are roughly 310,000 clones, 75% to 90% of which were seen just once. Of the sample, over 9% is held by the ten largest clones.

In the prospective study, participants were roughly 18 to 95 years old, resided in 24 geographic areas of the United States, and were enrolled through a virtual design. In the prospective study, cohorts were assigned on the basis of participant-reported clinical history obtained from a screening survey and a study questionnaire. Recovered participants in ImmuneRACE Cohort 3 were defined by two consecutive negative NP/OP PCR tests, clearance by a healthcare professional, or resolution of symptoms. In the prospective study, whole blood, serum and a nasopharyngeal or oropharyngeal swab were collected from each participant by mobile phlebotomists. Over an approximately 2-month period, participants in the prospective study had the option of providing additional blood draws and questionnaires. Prospective study blood samples were shipped either frozen or at room temperature before DNA extraction. Notes on this clone: Its recognized antigen is unknown. No base-level quality is on record; no much larger clone is a single base apart.

Results the study describes overall, beyond this receptor: The amount of clinical and demographic metadata varied by source and participant and was provided uncurated.

The sample comprised PBMCs or T cells enriched from blood (not recorded which). This TCR was recovered from a woman aged 40 to 50 who had recovered from COVID-19.

The nucleotide sequence reads as follows: TGTGCCAGCAGCTTAGTTACCCAGGTTCATGAGCAGTTCTTC. This encodes CASSLVTQVHEQFF. The chain is assembled from TRBV7-2 and TRBJ2-1, with the D gene call left open. The CDR3 runs 14 residues from the cysteine to the phenylalanine. The kept DNA is CDR3 alone, 42 bases in frame from the first base. The junction carries 12 bases between V and J, which are trimmed by 1 base and 8 bases respectively. CDR1 and CDR2, looked up from the germline V gene, are SGHTA and FQGNSA.